This T cell receptor beta chain was identified in a study of shared clonotypes between healthy human individuals. Germline loops: CDR1 SEHNR, CDR2 FQNEAQ (reference sequence). This CDR3 region has 13 residues. Trimming left V 6 bases short and J 1 base short, with 6 bases between. Every donor, a Caucasian adult, lived in Nashville, Tennessee. Unsorted samples used roughly 99 million PBMCs for genomic DNA. Genomic DNA belonging to each subset was distributed in equal measure over several immunoSEQ plates. Assay used: immunoSEQ multiplex PCR; TCRdb lists only in-frame clones, some missing. The data hold more than 400,000 clones, with roughly 80% observed a single time. This clone has a handful of counts.

The chain combines TRBV7-9 with TRBJ2-2, with D possibly being TRBD2 (5 bases). The sample was PBMCs. This sequence originates from a woman between 35 and 50 years old in good health. Some clones in this sample may be carry-over from other donors' samples. CDR3 protein: CASRDLNTGELFF. As DNA, the CDR3 is TGTGCCAGCAGGGACTTGAACACCGGGGAGCTGTTTTTT.